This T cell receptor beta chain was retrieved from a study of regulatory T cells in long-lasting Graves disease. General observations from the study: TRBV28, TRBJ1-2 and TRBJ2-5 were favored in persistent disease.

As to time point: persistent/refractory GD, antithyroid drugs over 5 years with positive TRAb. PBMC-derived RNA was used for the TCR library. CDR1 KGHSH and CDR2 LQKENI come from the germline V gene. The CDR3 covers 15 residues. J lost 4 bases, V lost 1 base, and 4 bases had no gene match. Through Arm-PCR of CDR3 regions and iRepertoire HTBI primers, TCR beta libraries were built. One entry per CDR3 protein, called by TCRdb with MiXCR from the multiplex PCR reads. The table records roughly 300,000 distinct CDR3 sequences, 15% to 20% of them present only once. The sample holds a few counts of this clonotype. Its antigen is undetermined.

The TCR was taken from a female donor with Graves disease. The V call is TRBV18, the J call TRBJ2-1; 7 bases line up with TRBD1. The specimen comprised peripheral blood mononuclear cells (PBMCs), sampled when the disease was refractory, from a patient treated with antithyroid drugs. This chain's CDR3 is CASSPLTGAYNEQFF. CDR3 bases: TGTGCCAGCTCACCACTAACAGGGGCGTACAATGAGCAGTTCTTC.